This TCR beta chain was observed in a study of CD8+ T cells in alopecia areata. Losses at the gene ends were 6 bases for V and 4 bases for J; bases not matched to a gene: 6. The CDR3 has 14 residues. Germline values: CDR1 SNHLY, CDR2 FYNNEI. Sequencing templates came from extracted RNA that was reverse transcribed into cDNA. Data came from immunoSEQ multiplex PCR; TCRdb stores just in-frame clones and leaves some out. The data contain 150,000 to 200,000 clones, 55% of them seen just once; the ten biggest clones take up about 4.4%. Input material: CD4+ T cells sorted from blood. The rearrangement links TRBV2 to TRBJ2-7, with 10 positions matching TRBD1. The receptor comes from a human donor in good health. The CDR3: CASSYDRGPYEQYF. The CDR3 bases are TGTGCCAGCAGCTACGACAGGGGGCCATACGAGCAGTACTTC.